Listed below are T cell receptor beta chains from one sample, sequenced in a study of PD-L1 blockade in urothelial cancer. The repertoire was sequenced with immunoSEQ multiplex PCR; TCRdb's copy has only in-frame clones and lacks some. Among some 20,000 clones listed, 70% to 90% were seen once. The sample consisted of PBMCs, taken around atezolizumab (anti-PD-L1) treatment. All receptors derive from a middle-aged man with urothelial cancer. CDR3s leave out the opening cysteine and the closing phenylalanine or tryptophan. Rows may omit the clone size; those that give it use once, few, many or a size class.

length	V	size	J	CDR3
11	TRBV25-1	NA	TRBJ1-6	ASSILRSSPLH
12	TRBV4-2	NA	TRBJ2-5	ASSHPTRMETQY
12	TRBV19	NA	TRBJ1-2	ASSIPGLNYGYT
15	TRBV12-5	few	TRBJ2-5	ASGLVKSREVRETQY
12	TRBV5-1	NA	TRBJ1-2	ASSTGATGGGYT
13	TRBV5-4	NA	TRBJ1-1	ASSLGDRNRGGAF
12	TRBV30	NA	TRBJ2-3	AWSARGRTDTQY
13	TRBV7-2	NA	TRBJ2-1	ASSPSRTIYNEQF
13	TRBV5-1	NA	TRBJ2-1	ASSLVSGGDNEQF
14	TRBV7-6	NA	TRBJ2-1	ASSLAVGSSYNEQF
12	TRBV7-2	NA	TRBJ2-5	ASSSWGGGETQY
9	TRBV28	NA	TRBJ2-7	AGGRTYEQY
14	TRBV15	NA	TRBJ2-1	ATSRELAGGNNEQF
15	TRBV9	NA	TRBJ1-2	ASSVGAGGEFVYGYT
12	TRBV7-8	NA	TRBJ2-2	ASSLESGAGELF
10	TRBV27	NA	TRBJ1-2	ASRYGNYGYT
13	TRBV6-5	NA	TRBJ2-1	ASSYSLSGGNEQF
11	TRBV9	once	TRBJ2-7	ASSAREKGEQY
14	TRBV27	once	TRBJ2-3	ASRTLAGFSTDTQY
12	TRBV19	NA	TRBJ1-2	ASSNPGGRYGYT
12	TRBV7-9	NA	TRBJ2-1	ASSWGLAGNEQF
12	TRBV9	NA	TRBJ1-6	ASSPLAGGGWFH
13	TRBV30	NA	TRBJ2-3	AWGPGQQGADTQY
15	TRBV5-1	NA	TRBJ2-5	ASSLAKTGIRPETQY
12	TRBV6-5	NA	TRBJ2-7	ASSFLGQPYEQY
17	TRBV4-3	NA	TRBJ2-3	ASSQDGRGAGHITDTQY
13	TRBV27	once	TRBJ2-7	ASSSLLAGEYEQY
11	TRBV7-9	NA	TRBJ2-7	ASSPVGDYEQY
13	TRBV5-4	NA	TRBJ2-5	ASSPGTPGQETQY
11	TRBV19	NA	TRBJ1-1	ASSMAGGTEAF
13	TRBV6-4	NA	TRBJ2-3	ASSDVGGASDTQY
16	TRBV10-1	NA	TRBJ2-1	ASSEGLAGGTPYNEQF
16	TRBV4-1	NA	TRBJ1-6	ASSQAASKGGRESPLH
13	TRBV19	NA	TRBJ2-7	ASSSTGQGLDEQY
14	TRBV7-9	NA	TRBJ1-1	ASSLAGNMGPTEAF
16	TRBV2	once	TRBJ1-4	ASSEAQPGQGNGEKLF
14	TRBV5-5	NA	TRBJ2-7	ASSLTGQGWLYEQY
13	TRBV19	NA	TRBJ2-2	ASKDRGLNTGELF
11	TRBV29-1	NA	TRBJ2-7	SGRDRASYEQY
12	TRBV7-6	NA	TRBJ2-7	ASSLISGGGKQY
9	TRBV29-1	NA	TRBJ2-1	SGTGVNEQF